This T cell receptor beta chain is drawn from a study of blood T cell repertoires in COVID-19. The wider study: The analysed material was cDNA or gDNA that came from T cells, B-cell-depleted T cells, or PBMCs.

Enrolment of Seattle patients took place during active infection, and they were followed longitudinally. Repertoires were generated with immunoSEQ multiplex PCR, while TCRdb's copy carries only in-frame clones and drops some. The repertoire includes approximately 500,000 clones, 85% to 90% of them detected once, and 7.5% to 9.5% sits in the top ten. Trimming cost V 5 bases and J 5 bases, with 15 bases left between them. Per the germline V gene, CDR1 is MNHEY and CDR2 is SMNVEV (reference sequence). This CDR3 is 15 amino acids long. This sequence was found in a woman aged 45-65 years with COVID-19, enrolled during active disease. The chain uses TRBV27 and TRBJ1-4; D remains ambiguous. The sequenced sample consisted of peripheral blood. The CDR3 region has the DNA TGTGCCAGCAGTCCTCAGTGGGCATACAATGAAAAACTGTTTTTT. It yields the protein CASSPQWAYNEKLFF.